This paragraph covers one TCR beta chain sequence. Its target is unknown. CDR1 is MDHEN and CDR2 is SYDVKM in the germline V gene. There are 15 residues in the CDR3. Trimming cost V 5 bases and J 4 bases; bases outside gene matches: 5. Primers included in the PCR were 60 Vbeta and 13 Jbeta primers. Only in-frame clones appear in the TCRdb table, and some are missing; sequencing was by immunoSEQ multiplex PCR. The table records around 190,000 clones, over 70% of them present only once. The entry originates in a study of cytomegalovirus exposure and HLA in healthy donors. Study-level points and caveats: Among the sequence variants, a highly shared cluster was likely an artifact of sequencing. Analyses of presence and absence presupposed an approximately uniform sequencing depth across donors.

Nominally healthy donors provided the samples, though records likely missed some immune exposures. The receptor was derived from a woman aged 18-29 years in good health and CMV-seronegative. The sequenced sample was PBMCs. The rearrangement uses TRBV28 and TRBJ1-5; 10 nucleotides align to TRBD1. The CDR3: CASSGQGGSNQPQHF. Here the CDR3 DNA reads TGTGCCAGCAGTGGACAGGGGGGTAGTAATCAGCCCCAGCATTTT.